These 8 T cell receptor beta chains came from one sample sequenced in a study of yellow fever vaccine responses in identical twins. Each CDR3 protein is one row after TCRdb ran MiXCR on the RT-PCR reads. The sample lists 20,000 or so distinct CDR3 sequences, approximately 70% occurring once. Source: T cells from blood (PBMCs), unsorted or a sorted subset (not recorded which), taken before or after yellow fever vaccination (not recorded which). The source of these receptors is a woman aged 18-30 years who received the yellow fever vaccine.

This chain joins TRBV12-3 or TRBV12-4 and TRBJ1-1; D remains unclear. The CDR3 loop spans 17 amino acids. Deletions cut 7 bases from V and 4 bases from J, with 25 bases between. DNA of the CDR3: TGTGCCAGCATCACGACCCTAACAGTAACCGTATCCACTGAAGCTTTCTTT. Its protein product is CASITTLTVTVSTEAFF.

The V call is TRBV23-1, the J call TRBJ2-5; tentative D call: TRBD1 (6 bases). TRBV23-1 is recorded as an ORF, its role being uncertain. The CDR3 spans 17 residues. Trimming cost V 3 bases and J 5 bases, with 22 bases left between them. CDR3 residues: CASSHPNREAVMETQYF. As DNA, the CDR3 is TGCGCCAGCAGTCACCCGAACAGGGAAGCGGTGATGGAGACCCAGTACTTC.

J is TRBJ2-1 and V is TRBV7-6, with 8 bases that match TRBD2. The CDR3 spans 15 residues. Per the germline V gene, CDR1 is SGHVS and CDR2 is FNYEAQ. Losses at the gene ends were 5 bases for V and 3 bases for J; bases not matched to a gene: 6. The CDR3 DNA follows: TGTGCCAGCAGCGCATCTAGCGGGTACTACAATGAGCAGTTCTTC. This codes for CASSASSGYYNEQFF.

This clonotype has just a few counts. The rearrangement links TRBV29-1 to TRBJ2-1; 9 bases are shared with TRBD1. J lost 7 bases, V lost 6 bases, and 10 bases had no gene match. In germline, CDR1 is SQVTM, CDR2 ANQGSEA. This CDR3 is built from 14 residues. Here the CDR3 DNA reads TGCAGCGTAGCCCTGGGACAGGGAAGGAATGAGCAGTTCTTC. The encoded protein is CSVALGQGRNEQFF.

This clonotype was seen only once. The chain employs TRBV2 and TRBJ1-5; TRBD1 might be the D (5 bases). Germline values: CDR1 SNHLY, CDR2 FYNNEI. The CDR3 is made up of 15 amino acids. V lost 8 bases, J lost 2 bases, and 16 bases lay in between. CDR3 bases: TGTGCCAGCGTCGGGGCACGGGGGGGCAATCAGCCCCAGCATTTT. Translated: CASVGARGGNQPQHF. The whole variable domain, remainder taken from reference TRBV2 and TRBJ1-5, is EPEVTQTPSHQVTQMGQEVILRCVPISNHLYFYWYRQILGQKVEFLVSFYNNEISEKSEIFDDQFSVERPDGSNFTLKIRSTKLEDSAMYFCASVGARGGNQPQHFGDGTRLSIL.

This clonotype was seen just once. The genes are TRBV7-6 and TRBJ2-1, with TRBD2 identical over 8 bases. V lost 5 bases, J lost 10 bases, and 4 bases stayed unmatched. The CDR3 spans 12 residues. CDR1 and CDR2 (germline): SGHVS, FNYEAQ. In DNA form, the CDR3 reads TGTGCCAGCAGCCGGGGGGGCACAGAGCAGTTCTTC. It specifies CASSRGGTEQFF.

This clonotype came up a few times. The chain employs TRBV18 and TRBJ2-1; D remains ambiguous. Trimming pared 0 bases from V and 4 bases from J, leaving 4 bases between. Germline CDR1 and CDR2: KGHSH and LQKENI. This CDR3 comprises 13 residues. CDR3 sequence: CASSPPGYNEQFF. The CDR3 DNA sequence: TGTGCCAGCTCACCACCAGGTTACAATGAGCAGTTCTTC.

This clonotype has more than one count but fewer than ten. This sequence joins TRBV12-3 or TRBV12-4 and TRBJ2-1, with D tentatively TRBD2 (5 bases). V lost 8 bases to trimming and J lost 3 bases, with 14 bases between them. CDR3 size: 14 residues. The CDR3 spells CASHPEGFYNEQFF. DNA for the CDR3: TGTGCCAGCCACCCCGAGGGCTTCTACAATGAGCAGTTCTTC.